Listed here are 30 T cell receptor beta chains from one sample, sequenced in a study of T cell changes during pregnancy in multiple sclerosis. This table comes from immunoSEQ multiplex PCR, and its TCRdb copy is limited to in-frame clones, with some not included. This sample has fewer than 85,000 clones, with over 90% found just once. The sequences come from peripheral blood, collected in the third trimester of pregnancy. Receptor source: a female donor with multiple sclerosis, enrolled in a pregnancy study.

CDR3 bases: TGTGCCAGCAGCCTGGGGCGAGGAGATACGCAGTATTTT. Translated: CASSLGRGDTQYF. V is TRBV11-2 and J is TRBJ2-3, with TRBD1 as a possible D gene (5 bases). There are 13 residues in the CDR3. CDR1 SGHAT and CDR2 FQNNGV come from the germline V gene. V was trimmed by 5 bases and J by 5 bases, leaving 11 bases between them.

This chain links TRBV6-6 with TRBJ2-2, with D perhaps TRBD2 (5 bases). This CDR3 spans 14 amino acids. The V gene's germline CDR1 is MNHNY and CDR2 SVGAGI (reference sequence). The ends were cut back, 0 bases at V and 6 bases at J, with 8 bases in the middle. The CDR3 nucleotides read TGTGCCAGCAGTTACTCGGAGGAAGCCGGGGAGCTGTTTTTT. Protein product: CASSYSEEAGELFF.

The rearrangement uses TRBV7-3 and TRBJ2-3; 11 bases are a match to TRBD1. CDR3 size: 14 residues. The junction had 2 bases not matched to a gene; V was cut back by 4 bases and J by 5 bases. Germline V gene data show CDR1 as SGHTA and CDR2 as FQGTGA. In DNA, the CDR3 is TGTGCCAGCAGCTGGACAGGGGGCGGAGATACGCAGTATTTT. Amino acids: CASSWTGGGDTQYF.

The rearrangement uses TRBV6-1 and TRBJ1-6, with 7 bases fitting TRBD1. Germline CDR1 MNHNS, CDR2 SASEGT. This CDR3 has 16 residues. The ends lost 3 bases at V and 11 bases at J; junction bases unmatched: 13. This chain's CDR3 is CASSEAQDRLIPPLHF. The DNA for the CDR3 is TGTGCCAGCAGTGAGGCACAGGACAGGCTAATTCCACCCCTCCACTTT.

This chain uses TRBV6-1 with TRBJ1-4; perhaps TRBD1 as D (6 bases). The CDR3 runs to 16 residues. V lost 2 bases, J lost 6 bases, and 16 bases lay in between. From germline, CDR1 is MNHNS and CDR2 SASEGT. The CDR3 here is CASSERAPPGDEKLFF. CDR3 nucleotide sequence: TGTGCCAGCAGTGAAAGGGCACCACCAGGGGATGAAAAACTGTTTTTT.

The chain recombines TRBV9 with TRBJ2-1; the D is unclear. Trimming took 3 bases from V and 0 from J, leaving 13 bases between them. Germline CDR1 and CDR2: SGDLS and YYNGEE. The CDR3 is 16 residues long. The DNA for the CDR3 is TGTGCCAGCAGCGAGGTCGACGGAGCCTCCTACAATGAGCAGTTCTTC. This translates into CASSEVDGASYNEQFF.

This rearrangement joins TRBV5-6 to TRBJ1-2; D not resolved. The CDR3 loop spans 14 amino acids. CDR1 is SGHDT, CDR2 YYEEEE, per germline. V was trimmed by 0 bases and J by 0 bases, leaving 6 bases between them. This CDR3 is CASSLEGANYGYTF. The CDR3 DNA sequence: TGTGCCAGCAGCTTGGAAGGAGCTAACTATGGCTACACCTTC.

The chain employs TRBV13 and TRBJ2-1, with no clear D. CDR3 length equals 13 residues. Germline assignment: CDR1 PRHDT and CDR2 FYEKMQ (reference sequence). The V end was cut by 5 bases, the J end by 7 bases, with 12 bases between. DNA for the CDR3: TGTGCCAGCAGCCCAACATACTATAATGAGCAGTTCTTC. Translated, it gives CASSPTYYNEQFF.

The chain has TRBV7-2 and TRBJ1-3, with D possibly matching TRBD1 (6 bases). The CDR3 has 18 residues. Per the germline V gene, CDR1 is SGHTA and CDR2 is FQGNSA. Trimming took off 5 bases at V and 0 bases at J, with 20 bases between the two ends. This chain's CDR3 is CASSTHLPGAGSGNTIYF. As DNA, the CDR3 is TGTGCCAGCAGCACCCATCTCCCAGGGGCCGGCTCTGGAAACACCATATATTTT.

The CDR3 sequence is CASSLAGGNGYTF. CDR3 sequence (DNA): TGCGCCAGCAGCTTGGCAGGGGGGAATGGCTACACCTTC. The rearrangement links TRBV5-1 to TRBJ1-2; 7 bases match TRBD1. Losses at the gene ends were 0 bases for V and 6 bases for J; bases not matched to a gene: 2. CDR1 SGHRS and CDR2 YFSETQ come from the germline V gene. The CDR3 totals 13 residues.

This sequence joins TRBV7-6 and TRBJ2-3; a weak D match, TRBD2 (5 bases). The germline V and J ends were trimmed by 5 bases and 5 bases, with 8 bases remaining between them. This CDR3 comprises 12 residues. Germline V gene lookup returns CDR1 SGHVS and CDR2 FNYEAQ. For the CDR3, the DNA is TGTGCCAGCAGCACCGGGGAAGATACGCAGTATTTT. Translating gives CASSTGEDTQYF.

Only one count was recorded for this clone. The chain combines TRBV19 with TRBJ1-5; maybe TRBD1 (5 bases). This CDR3 has 15 residues. V was shortened by 5 bases and J by 2 bases, with 13 bases between the two germline ends. The germline V gene encodes CDR1 LNHDA and CDR2 SQIVND (reference sequence). Written as DNA, the CDR3 is TGTGCCAGTAGTCTGAAGGGACTTGGCAATCAGCCCCAGCATTTT. Its translation is CASSLKGLGNQPQHF.

V is TRBV6-5 and J is TRBJ1-3; no firm D call. The germline V gene has CDR1 MNHEY and CDR2 SVGAGI. This CDR3 region has 14 residues. V was shortened by 2 bases and J by 4 bases, with 9 bases between the two germline ends. Here the CDR3 reads CASSYGSLGNTIYF. Written as DNA, the CDR3 is TGTGCCAGCAGTTACGGCTCTTTGGGAAACACCATATATTTT.

V and J are TRBV6-1 and TRBJ2-3; TRBD1 is a possible D gene (6 bases). The CDR3 totals 15 residues. Germline CDR1 and CDR2: MNHNS and SASEGT. V was trimmed by 2 bases and J by 0 bases, leaving 9 bases between them. CDR3 in DNA: TGTGCCAGCAGTGAACGCCAGGGGAGCACAGATACGCAGTATTTT. It translates to CASSERQGSTDTQYF.

This chain joins TRBV6-1 and TRBJ1-2; a possible D gene is TRBD1 (5 bases). CDR3 length: 12 amino acids. Germline V gene data show CDR1 as MNHNS and CDR2 as SASEGT. V was pared by 7 bases and J by 6 bases, with 12 bases between. CDR3 protein: CASTKGWDGYTF. In nucleotides, the CDR3 is TGTGCCAGCACTAAGGGGTGGGATGGCTACACCTTC.

The V and J genes are TRBV5-1 and TRBJ2-5; 12 bases map to TRBD2. The CDR3 contains 17 residues. Losses at the gene ends were 4 bases for V and 3 bases for J; bases not matched to a gene: 10. Germline CDR1 and CDR2: SGHRS and YFSETQ. The CDR3 sequence is CASSGGLAGTSEETQYF. Here the CDR3 DNA reads TGCGCCAGCAGCGGAGGACTAGCGGGGACCTCAGAAGAGACCCAGTACTTC.

This clone showed up just once. This chain joins TRBV6-6 and TRBJ1-1; no reliable D call. Trimming shortened V by 2 bases and J by 2 bases, and 6 bases separated the two germline ends. Germline V gives CDR1 MNHNY, CDR2 SVGAGI (reference sequence). CDR3 length: 13 residues. The CDR3: CASSYGRNTEAFF. The DNA of the CDR3 is TGTGCCAGCAGTTACGGCAGAAACACTGAAGCTTTCTTT.

The rearrangement links TRBV2 to TRBJ2-4; 9 bases match TRBD2. The length of the CDR3 is 15 residues. Germline assignment: CDR1 SNHLY and CDR2 FYNNEI. Trimming removed 5 bases from V and 5 bases from J; junction bases left unmatched: 7. The CDR3, as DNA: TGTGCCAGCAGTACCTCTCGACTAGCGGAAAACATTCAGTACTTC. It specifies CASSTSRLAENIQYF.

About this clone: The germline gene is not matched at one end of the junction; a read error may be the cause. V and J are TRBV7-3 and TRBJ2-6; TRBD1 matches at 7 bases. Germline V gene sequence: CDR1 SGHTA, CDR2 FQGTGA. The CDR3 consists of 18 residues. Written as DNA, the CDR3 is TGTGCCAGCAGCGTAACGGGACAGCTCATCTCTGGGGCCAACGTCCTGACTTTC. Its protein product is CASSVTGQLISGANVLTF.

The chain uses TRBV25-1 and TRBJ2-5; D perhaps matches TRBD2 (6 bases). Germline CDR1 and CDR2: MGHDK and SYGVNS. V lost 5 bases and J lost 1, with 14 bases in between. The CDR3 consists of 15 residues. The CDR3 sequence is CASSFVLGGQETQYF. CDR3 DNA: TGTGCCAGCAGTTTTGTTCTCGGGGGCCAAGAGACCCAGTACTTC.

This rearrangement joins TRBV25-1 to TRBJ2-7; D ambiguous. The length of the CDR3 is 11 residues. V was clipped by 2 bases and J by 5 bases, with 4 bases between them. Germline values: CDR1 MGHDK, CDR2 SYGVNS. CDR3 in amino acids: CASSERDEQYF. CDR3 DNA: TGTGCCAGCAGTGAACGGGACGAGCAGTACTTC.

The V call is TRBV6-1, the J call TRBJ1-5, with TRBD1 matching over 10 bases. V was clipped by 4 bases and J by 10 bases; unmatched bases: 4. The length of the CDR3 is 13 residues. The germline gives CDR1 MNHNS, CDR2 SASEGT. Here the CDR3 reads CASSGQGAIPQHF. The CDR3 coding sequence is TGTGCCAGCAGTGGACAGGGGGCCATTCCCCAGCATTTT.

This clone was observed once. The chain recombines TRBV19 with TRBJ2-7, with 9 bases fitting TRBD1. Looked up from germline, CDR1 is LNHDA and CDR2 is SQIVND (reference sequence). This CDR3 contains 15 residues. V lost 5 bases, J lost 1 base, and 6 bases stayed unmatched. CDR3 nucleotides: TGTGCCAGTAGTGGGGGACAGGGCTTATCCTACGAGCAGTACTTC. The encoded protein is CASSGGQGLSYEQYF. The full variable domain, rest sourced from reference TRBV19 and TRBJ2-7, is DGGITQSPKYLFRKEGQNVTLSCEQNLNHDAMYWYRQDPGQGLRLIYYSQIVNDFQKGDIAEGYSVSREKKESFPLTVTSAQKNPTAFYLCASSGGQGLSYEQYFGPGTRLTVT.

V and J are TRBV30 and TRBJ2-1, with TRBD2 matching 10 bases. The CDR3 loop spans 17 amino acids. Germline loops: CDR1 GTSNPN, CDR2 SVGIG (reference sequence). The ends lost 2 bases at V and 2 bases at J; junction bases unmatched: 9. In nucleotides, the CDR3 is TGTGCCTGGAGTCCAACCCGGACTAGCGGTACCTACAATGAGCAGTTCTTC. Translation gives CAWSPTRTSGTYNEQFF.

The chain has TRBV30 and TRBJ1-1, with 8 bases lining up with TRBD1. Germline assignment: CDR1 GTSNPN and CDR2 SVGIG (reference sequence). The CDR3 consists of 13 residues. V lost 1 base to trimming and J lost 5 bases; unmatched junction nucleotides: 3. As DNA, the CDR3 is TGTGCCTGGAGTGCAGGGGGCCGGACTGAAGCTTTCTTT. It is translated as CAWSAGGRTEAFF.

The chain employs TRBV7-8 and TRBJ1-5; D possibly corresponds to TRBD1 (6 bases). This CDR3 is built from 15 residues. CDR1 is SGHVS, CDR2 FQNEAQ, per germline. The ends were cut back, 4 bases at V and 5 bases at J, with 15 bases in the middle. In DNA, the CDR3 is TGTGCCAGCAGCTCGGATCAGGGGAGGGATCAGCCCCAGCATTTT. Its translation: CASSSDQGRDQPQHF.

The rearrangement joins TRBV5-4 to TRBJ1-1; D unresolved. Trimming shortened V by 4 bases and J by 4 bases, and 8 bases separated the two germline ends. This CDR3 spans 12 amino acids. Germline V gene data show CDR1 as SGHNT and CDR2 as YYREEE (reference sequence). The CDR3 nucleotides are TGTGCCAGCAGCGGAGGATCCACTGAAGCTTTCTTT. Its translation is CASSGGSTEAFF. The entire variable domain, with the rest obtained from reference TRBV5-4 and TRBJ1-1, is as follows: ETGVTQSPTHLIKTRGQQVTLRCSSQSGHNTVSWYQQALGQGPQFIFQYYREEENGRGNFPPRFSGLQFPNYSSELNVNALELDDSALYLCASSGGSTEAFFGQGTRLTVV.

In its sample, this clone was seen once. The genes are TRBV6-5 and TRBJ1-1; D is unclear. CDR1 MNHEY and CDR2 SVGAGI come from the germline V gene. The CDR3 is 15 amino acids. The germline V and J ends were trimmed by 5 bases and 6 bases, with 19 bases remaining between them. CDR3: CASSAAGLPSAEAFF. CDR3 DNA: TGTGCCAGCAGTGCGGCCGGGCTGCCTAGCGCTGAAGCTTTCTTT.

This rearrangement joins TRBV9 to TRBJ1-2; 7 bases are shared with TRBD1. V gave up 2 bases and J gave up 8 bases; unmatched junction bases: 6. Germline V lookup: CDR1 SGDLS, CDR2 YYNGEE. The CDR3 covers 13 residues. For the CDR3, the DNA is TGTGCCAGCAGCGTCGTTTCAGGGGGAGGCTACACCTTC. Amino acids: CASSVVSGGGYTF. Full variable domain (rest looked up from reference TRBV9 and TRBJ1-2): DSGVTQTPKHLITATGQRVTLRCSPRSGDLSVYWYQQSLDQGLQFLIQYYNGEERAKGNILERFSAQQFPDLHSELNLSSLELGDSALYFCASSVVSGGGYTFGSGTRLTVV.

V is TRBV6-6 and J is TRBJ2-1, with 8 bases fitting TRBD2. The CDR3 runs to 16 residues. Germline CDR1 and CDR2: MNHNY and SVGAGI (reference sequence). V was pared by 2 bases and J by 5 bases, with 8 bases of the junction left unmatched. In DNA form, the CDR3 reads TGTGCCAGCAGTTACCTACGAGCGGGGGTGGACAATGAGCAGTTCTTC. Its protein is CASSYLRAGVDNEQFF.